These T cell receptor beta chains were read from a single sample in a study of control samples from healthy donors and cancer patients. Only in-frame clones appear in the TCRdb table, and some are missing; sequencing was by immunoSEQ multiplex PCR. The sample gives approximately 140,000 clones, approximately 94% of which show up once; roughly 14% is in the top ten. Sequencing used blood. These receptors were obtained from a man in his forties in good health. Both conserved end residues are part of each CDR3. A D gene is named only where the DNA matches it firmly. Expanded clones get a size class; other rows say once, few or many, or leave the size out.

clone_size j_call d_call v_call cdr3_aa cdr3_nt
. TRBJ1-3 TRBD1 TRBV4-1 CASSQSLGTDTGNTIYF TGCGCCAGCAGCCAAAGTCTCGGGACAGATACTGGAAACACCATATATTTT
few TRBJ2-7 TRBD1 TRBV7-9 CASSSPGTAYEQYF TGTGCCAGCAGCTCACCCGGGACAGCCTACGAGCAGTACTTC
. TRBJ2-7 . TRBV4-1 CASSQGGRTYEQYF TGCGCCAGCAGCCAAGGAGGCAGGACCTACGAGCAGTACTTC
. TRBJ1-5 . TRBV10-3 CAISEGVGGQPQHF TGTGCCATCAGTGAGGGGGTTGGGGGGCAGCCCCAGCATTTT
once TRBJ1-2 . TRBV10-3 CAINNLWRSPGYTF TGTGCCATCAACAATCTCTGGAGGAGTCCTGGCTACACCTTC
. TRBJ1-2 . TRBV4-3 CASSQPPAVGGYTF TGCGCCAGCAGCCAACCTCCCGCGGTGGGGGGCTACACCTTC
. TRBJ1-2 . TRBV5-1 CASSSTTAGNSGYTF TGCGCCAGCAGCTCGACCACGGCCGGGAACTCTGGCTACACCTTC
. TRBJ1-5 TRBD1 TRBV19 CASKDRGNQPQHF TGTGCCAGTAAGGACAGGGGCAATCAGCCCCAGCATTTT
. TRBJ1-5 . TRBV28 CASSLLAPGDQPQHF TGTGCCAGCAGTTTATTGGCGCCGGGGGACCAGCCCCAGCATTTT
. TRBJ2-7 . TRBV10-3 CAISIGGSYEQYF TGTGCCATCAGTATAGGCGGCTCCTACGAGCAGTACTTC
. TRBJ1-1 TRBD1 TRBV5-4 CASSKQGLTEAFF TGTGCCAGCAGCAAACAGGGGCTCACTGAAGCTTTCTTT
. TRBJ2-1 TRBD2 TRBV10-3 CAISEGAGGSYNEQFF TGTGCCATCAGTGAGGGGGCGGGAGGGTCCTACAATGAGCAGTTCTTC
. TRBJ2-3 TRBD1 TRBV7-6 CASSSAPGTGTDTQYF TGTGCCAGCAGCTCAGCCCCCGGGACAGGTACAGATACGCAGTATTTT
. TRBJ2-7 . TRBV2 CASGAKLGVEAEQYF TGTGCCAGCGGCGCAAAATTAGGGGTGGAGGCCGAGCAGTACTTC
. TRBJ1-3 TRBD1 TRBV5-6 CASSLKGGPNTIYF TGTGCCAGCAGCTTGAAAGGGGGCCCGAACACCATATATTTT
. TRBJ2-3 TRBD2 TRBV7-7 CASSLSGNTGDTQYF TGTGCTAGCAGCCTTAGCGGGAATACGGGGGATACGCAGTATTTT
. TRBJ2-7 TRBD2 TRBV12-3/TRBV12-4 CASRDGTSGVIYF TGTGCCAGCAGGGACGGGACTAGCGGGGTAATTTACTTC
. TRBJ1-2 . TRBV7-9 CASSSSSGAAYGYTF TGTGCCAGCAGCTCGTCCTCCGGGGCTGCCTATGGCTACACCTTC
. TRBJ2-3 . TRBV11-2 CASREVITDTQYF TGTGCCAGCAGAGAGGTCATCACAGATACGCAGTATTTT
. TRBJ1-6 TRBD1 TRBV9 CASSPPTGVNSPLHF TGTGCCAGCAGCCCACCAACAGGGGTTAATTCACCCCTCCACTTT
. TRBJ1-1 . TRBV18 CATATRGDTEAFF TGTGCCACCGCGACGCGTGGCGACACTGAAGCTTTCTTT
. TRBJ1-5 . TRBV28 CASSFAQPQHF TGTGCCAGCAGTTTTGCCCAGCCCCAGCATTTT
. TRBJ1-5 . TRBV19 CASSIPATAQHF TGTGCCAGTAGTATTCCAGCCACGGCCCAGCATTTT
. TRBJ2-5 TRBD1 TRBV25-1 CASSERTGKTQYF TGTGCCAGCAGTGAGAGGACAGGGAAGACCCAGTACTTC
once TRBJ1-2 . TRBV11-2 CASRPLGGRDGYTF TGTGCCAGCAGGCCCCTCGGGGGAAGGGATGGCTACACCTTC
. TRBJ2-2 TRBD1 TRBV5-1 CASSFQGENTGELFF TGCGCCAGCAGCTTTCAGGGGGAGAACACCGGGGAGCTGTTTTTT
. TRBJ1-1 TRBD1 TRBV28 CASSPHTGGADTEAFF TGTGCCAGCAGTCCGCATACAGGGGGCGCGGACACTGAAGCTTTCTTT
. TRBJ2-7 . TRBV9 CASSVGSYSEQYF TGTGCCAGCAGCGTAGGGTCTTACTCTGAGCAGTACTTC
once TRBJ1-6 TRBD1 TRBV5-6 CASTKGQGWSPLHF TGTGCCAGCACTAAGGGACAGGGGTGGTCACCCCTCCACTTT
. TRBJ1-2 TRBD1 TRBV9 CASSVTGRGDYGYTF TGTGCCAGCAGCGTTACGGGCAGGGGGGACTATGGCTACACCTTC
. TRBJ2-7 TRBD1 TRBV3-1/TRBV3-2 CASSPGQGTYEQYF TGTGCCAGCAGTCCGGGACAGGGCACCTACGAGCAGTACTTC
. TRBJ2-1 TRBD2 TRBV7-3 CASSLASGAYNEQFF TGTGCCAGCAGCTTAGCTAGCGGGGCCTACAATGAGCAGTTCTTC
. TRBJ2-3 TRBD1 TRBV2 CASNVDRDRVGDTQYF TGTGCCAGCAATGTCGACCGGGACAGGGTGGGGGATACGCAGTATTTT
. TRBJ1-1 TRBD1 TRBV5-1 CASSRQGEFGNTEAFF TGCGCCAGCAGCCGACAGGGAGAATTTGGGAACACTGAAGCTTTCTTT
. TRBJ1-3 . TRBV5-4 CATKRQDGNTIYF TGTGCCACCAAACGACAGGACGGAAACACCATATATTTT
. TRBJ2-5 TRBD2 TRBV28 CASSPLRGLAGWGETQYF TGTGCCAGCAGTCCACTGCGGGGACTAGCGGGGTGGGGGGAGACCCAGTACTTC
. TRBJ1-1 . TRBV6-5 CASSFWRGAGNTEAFF TGTGCCAGCAGTTTTTGGCGGGGGGCTGGGAACACTGAAGCTTTCTTT
. TRBJ2-5 TRBD2 TRBV15 CATSDTRGDVQETQYF TGTGCCACCAGCGATACTCGGGGGGATGTACAAGAGACCCAGTACTTC
. TRBJ2-7 . TRBV3-1/TRBV3-2 CASSSSRVGYEQYF TGTGCCAGCAGCTCGAGTCGGGTAGGCTACGAGCAGTACTTC
. TRBJ1-1 . TRBV12-5 CASGSVPGAKTEAFF TGTGCTAGTGGTTCCGTTCCGGGAGCAAAAACTGAAGCTTTCTTT
. TRBJ2-6 . TRBV5-1 CASSGQSGANVLTF TGCGCCAGCAGCGGGCAGTCTGGGGCCAACGTCCTGACTTTC
. TRBJ2-7 . TRBV5-1 CASSFDGISYEQYF TGCGCCAGCAGCTTCGATGGAATTTCCTACGAGCAGTACTTC
once TRBJ2-5 TRBD2 TRBV4-1 CASSQITLGLAEGETQYF TGCGCCAGCAGCCAGATAACCCTGGGACTAGCGGAGGGAGAGACCCAGTACTTC
. TRBJ1-2 . TRBV28 CASSLLGNSGYTF TGTGCCAGCAGTTTATTGGGTAATAGCGGCTACACCTTC
. TRBJ1-1 TRBD1 TRBV7-3 CASSLTGTGESEAFF TGTGCCAGCAGCTTAACGGGGACAGGAGAGTCTGAAGCTTTCTTT
. TRBJ1-3 . TRBV2 CASSEYRSGNTIYF TGTGCCAGCAGTGAGTACCGCTCTGGAAACACCATATATTTT
. TRBJ1-1 TRBD1 TRBV5-1 CASSSDRVSRGTEAFF TGCGCCAGCAGCTCCGACAGGGTGAGTCGAGGGACTGAAGCTTTCTTT
medium-sized TRBJ1-1 . TRBV7-9 CASSPKGVYVTEAFF TGTGCCAGCAGCCCCAAGGGGGTCTACGTCACTGAAGCTTTCTTT
. TRBJ2-4 TRBD2 TRBV28 CASSVSGRADKNIQYF TGTGCCAGCAGTGTCAGCGGGAGGGCCGACAAAAACATTCAGTACTTC
. TRBJ1-1 . TRBV18 CASSPLVGPGTEAFF TGTGCCAGCTCACCCCTCGTGGGACCGGGCACTGAAGCTTTCTTT